What follows is one T cell receptor beta chain and its context. Its antigen has not been determined. The record has no base qualities; no much larger clone is one base away. For sequencing of the TCRbeta CDR3 region, genomic DNA was extracted from the sorted cells. TCRbeta CDR3 regions were sequenced using the immunoSEQ Assay. Drawn from immuneACCESS, this table holds only the in-frame rearrangements with V and J called that TCRdb kept. Clones are partly lost; checked studies trace under half to an unresolved V gene and leave the rest unexplained. Counted in this sample were roughly 49,000 clones; about nine tenths of them appeared once. Of the sample, around 3.3% falls within the top ten clones. Reading from cysteine to phenylalanine, the CDR3 counts 12 amino acids. The read is trimmed to its CDR3 DNA, 36 bases read in frame from base 1. CDR1 and CDR2 (SEHNR, FQNEAQ) derive from the germline V gene (reference sequence). V and J lose 4 bases and 11 bases, and a span of 14 bases separates them.

This specimen belongs to a study of OX40 agonist ivuxolimab in advanced cancers. Concerning the study at large: Ivuxolimab, which targeted the costimulatory receptor OX40 (CD134), was an agonistic, fully human IgG2 monoclonal antibody. Intravenous ivuxolimab was administered to patients every 2 weeks at six dose levels: 0.01, 0.1, 0.3, 1.5, 3 and 10 mg/kg. Among the approximately 50 dose-escalation patients, around 19 had hepatocellular carcinoma, roughly 15 melanoma, 9 renal cell carcinoma and 9 head and neck cancer. The dose-escalation cohort was around 83% male with a mean age of about 60 years, ranging from roughly 20 to 85. Patients were allowed to have had prior anti-PD-1, anti-PD-L1 or anti-CTLA-4 therapy, and roughly 40% of the dose-escalation patients had previously received checkpoint inhibitors. Partial responses occurred in three dose-escalation patients: two with cutaneous melanoma and one with hepatocellular carcinoma. The point of sequencing TCRbeta in the periphery was to test whether ivuxolimab changed TCR sequence diversity and drove clonal T-cell expansion. The monotherapy dose-escalation portion (N ≈ 57 patients) of the phase I ivuxolimab trial is reported in the paper.

Paper-wide results and their limitations: In the 0.1-3.0 mg/kg groups, partial responders had among the lowest normalized peripheral clonal expansion, particularly in CD8+ T cells. The antigen specificity of the peripheral T cells that underwent clonal expansion was not determined. On average, CD8+ T cells showed more expanded clones than CD4+ T cells after ivuxolimab. At doses from 0.1 to 3.0 mg/kg, clonal expansion was seen in both CD4+ and CD8+ blood T cells between baseline and week 6. Low levels of normalized T-cell clonal expansion were also shown by some nonresponding patients.

The trial excluded patients who had a history of autoimmune disease or were on systemic immunosuppression. In every dose cohort, peripheral blood was drawn for TCR sequencing at baseline, cycle 4 day 1, and cycle 7 day 1. The samples were taken from a phase I, first-in-human, multicenter, open-label dose-escalation trial of ivuxolimab. Adults with locally advanced or metastatic melanoma, renal cell, hepatocellular, or head and neck squamous cell carcinoma were enrolled in the trial. CD4+ and CD8+ T cells were sorted separately from peripheral blood before TCR sequencing. This sequence was found in an adult with an advanced solid tumor such as melanoma, head and neck, liver or kidney cancer. The sequence is built from TRBV7-9 and TRBJ1-1; the D gene cannot be resolved reliably. Sequencing used CD4+ or CD8+ T cells sorted from blood, obtained in a trial of the OX40 agonist ivuxolimab. The DNA reads TGTGCCAGCAGCTCGATAAACACTGTGGCTTTCTTT. This translates into CASSSINTVAFF. This CDR3, with the reference TRBV7-9 and TRBJ1-1 proteins standing in past its ends, gives the full variable domain DTGVSQNPRHKITKRGQNVTFRCDPISEHNRLYWYRQTLGQGPEFLTYFQNEAQLEKSRLLSDRFSAERPKGSFSTLEIQRTEQGDSAMYLCASSSINTVAFFGQGTRLTVV.